This TCR beta chain was observed in a study of cytomegalovirus exposure and HLA in healthy donors (TCRdb year 2017). As for the study more broadly: In an earlier analysis of some 550 of the donors, 250 to 300 Gb of sequence data and about 110 million unique TCR beta sequences from 150 million to 200 million T cells were reported. An earlier analysis of around 640 of the donors used high-throughput TCR beta sequencing to judge whether each TCR beta V gene segment behaved as functional or pseudogenic. The number of typed donors differed by locus: 629-630 for A, B, C, DRB1 and DQB1; some 500 for DQA1; some 590 for DPA1; and some 470 for DPB1. The study aimed to test whether cataloging public T cell receptors could reveal signatures of past pathogen exposure. In a later genetic analysis, genome-wide SNP genotypes for about 55% of the roughly 700 donors were used, and that subset was treated as a discovery cohort. Donor age, sex, ethnicity and CMV serostatus were compiled alongside the repertoire data. The later analysis used no new phenotypic data to find candidate immune exposures, relying instead on TCR beta sequences and their occurrence across donors. Among 398 genotyped donors of the cohort, an average of approximately 240,000 unique TCR beta nucleotide sequences were sequenced per donor, about a sixth of them non-productive. In a later analysis, previously published TCR beta repertoires from several hundred donors were re-analyzed and high-resolution HLA genotyping was added so that TCR occurrence patterns could be studied. Every repertoire in the discovery cohort had been generated on one and the same sequencing platform. In addition to the first cohort of roughly 700 subjects, a separate validation cohort of approximately 110 different subjects was used. High-throughput TCR immunosequencing, statistical association of individual TCRs with disease status, and machine learning were combined to predict cytomegalovirus infection status. Of the roughly 400 genotyped donors, approximately 81% were placed in the genetic ancestry cluster associated with self-reported Caucasian donors. The study profiled the T cell repertoires of hundreds of subjects by immunosequencing and related them to cytomegalovirus serostatus. About 280 gigabases of sequencing data and around 85 million unique TCR sequences made up an early release that covered 500 to 650 HLA-typed donors. HLA typing covered class I and class II loci at four-digit resolution. Because of strong linkage in the cohort, a handful of DR-DQ haplotypes were treated as single units for association and clustering. The investigation overall reported the following: The only immune exposure information available for the cohort was CMV serostatus. In an earlier analysis of some 540 of the donors, most TCR beta V segments appeared in productive rearrangements about 90% or about 30% of the time, broadly matching IMGT annotations. A total of 150 or so TCR beta chains were listed by the study as associated with cytomegalovirus. When HLA alleles, especially DR and DQ, strongly co-occurred, TCR associations were difficult to assign to individual alleles. A further reported finding was that TCR beta sequences accurately predicted the HLA-A and HLA-B alleles for most subjects in the first cohort. According to a later analysis, TCR association rates differed among HLA loci, with DRB1 alleles showing the most associated TCRs and HLA-C alleles showing the fewest. A later analysis reported that several top co-occurrence clusters appeared linked to parvovirus B19, influenza, CMV and Epstein-Barr virus. The classifier was reported to diagnose cytomegalovirus status with high specificity and sensitivity in both the original cohort and the validation cohort. Linkage disequilibrium might explain the correlated functional status among segregating V segments, but an unknown experimental factor could not be excluded. Because HLA typing was missing for some donors at each locus, association tests included only the typed subset. The earlier analysis of 587 of the donors excluded about 16 rarely observed V segments, including chromosome 9 orphons, because counts were too low. Three of the identified cytomegalovirus-associated TCR beta chains were confirmed in vitro to be specific for cytomegalovirus antigens. In a later analysis, HLA-associated TCR beta chains were found to be more clonally expanded and to have lower generation probabilities than equally common non-associated chains. At a false discovery rate of 0.05, a later analysis linked roughly 17,000 TCR beta sequences to specific HLA alleles. Because the 87-base-pair reads could not distinguish some IMGT-functional V segments, including TRBV6-2 and TRBV6-3, those segments were excluded. A later analysis found that most CMV-associated TCR beta chains appeared HLA-restricted, with HLA associations seemingly driven largely by CMV exposure. A group of highly shared sequence variants was considered likely to be a technical artifact of the sequencing pipeline. The authors suggested that the approach could potentially be extended to other disease states and immunological phenotypes. In a later genetic analysis, fewer N-insertions in productive TCRs were reported among donors in an Asian-associated ancestry cluster than the roughly 640-donor mean. While some public TCRs were present in many individuals, most TCR sequences turned up only very rarely across donors. Roughly uniform sequencing depth across donors was assumed in presence/absence analyses, although this assumption may not hold. This cohort had only TCR beta chains sequenced, and the lack of alpha or paired-chain data limited which features could be detected. In a later genetic analysis, a missense DCLRE1C variant was associated with V-gene and J-gene trimming of TCR beta chains, and the association was replicated in an independent cohort.

Library generation was performed with the immunoSEQ multiplex PCR assay. For the multiplex PCR, a mixture combining 60 forward primers for TCR Vbeta segments and 13 reverse primers for TCR Jbeta segments was used. Amplification of the CDR3 region of rearranged TCR beta genes was performed with a multiplex PCR assay on genomic DNA. The amplified TCR beta libraries were sequenced on the Illumina HiSeq System as 87-base-pair reads. As for the original processing: A later analysis counted about 80 million unique TCR beta chains across the 650 to 700 repertoires, and 10 million to 11 million of these chains were shared by at least two donors. Raw reads were error-corrected and collapsed into unique sequences by a nearest-neighbor algorithm in which closely related sequences were merged to remove PCR and sequencing errors. To assign V, D and J gene segments, CDR3 sequences were aligned to IMGT reference sequences. For a sequence to be retained, a match of at least six nucleotides was required to both a V gene segment and a J gene segment. Rearrangements were classified as productive when the CDR3 lacked stop codons and remained in frame with V and J, and all other rearrangements were classified as non-productive. Following IMGT convention, CDR3 was defined as the stretch from the second conserved V-encoded cysteine to the conserved J-encoded phenylalanine. In an earlier analysis of roughly 580 of the donors, sequences lacking an unambiguous match to a single V gene segment were excluded. An earlier analysis of about 600 of the donors called V segments functional above 56.7% productive rearrangements and segregating when the between-donor standard deviation exceeded 5%. A statistical classification framework was built to diagnose cytomegalovirus status from the catalog of TCR beta chain sequences. A later analysis assigned V and J genes by comparing TCR nucleotide sequences with IMGT/GENE-DB human TR gene sequences. Using the TCRdist pipeline, a later analysis assigned CDR3 sequences along with most-parsimonious VDJ recombination scenarios. In a later analysis, each TCR beta chain was defined by its CDR3 amino acid sequence together with its V-gene family, and reads lacking a unique V-gene family were excluded. To address suspected cross-contamination and a sequencing artifact, a later analysis removed over 500 highly shared, low-generation-probability nucleotide sequences. In a later analysis, a clonal expansion index was calculated for each public chain from normalized within-repertoire ranks of inferred template counts. A later analysis computed generation probabilities with a VDJ recombination model fitted to out-of-frame rearrangements, and checked the results against IGoR. In a later analysis, hypergeometric tests were used to score TCR-TCR, TCR-HLA and TCR-CMV co-occurrence, with a repertoire-size bias correction applied to TCR pairs. A later analysis estimated false discovery rates by permuting HLA or CMV assignments 20 times. In a later analysis, co-occurring TCRs were grouped with DBSCAN, and TCRdist sequence similarity was added when clustering was performed within HLA-allele-positive subsets. For co-occurrence clustering, repertoires with fewer than 30,000 or more than 120,000 public chains were excluded, along with five repertoires with anomalous nucleotide sharing. In its TCRdb copy, this immuneACCESS table keeps in-frame sequences only and misses some clones. Where compared with another copy, unresolved V genes explain less than half of these, and the others have no known cause. V, J and clone size were drawn from that table, and D and trimming were deduced from the DNA. The sample table gives around 51,000 clones. The leading ten clones occupy 25% to 30% of the sample.

Details on this clone: Its binding antigen is unknown.

As encoded in the germline V gene, CDR1 is SGHTA while CDR2 is FQGTGA. At the junction V is shortened by 5 bases and J by 4 bases; bases outside the gene matches: 3. The CDR3, from cysteine to phenylalanine, totals 15 residues. Only the CDR3 DNA stays, 45 bases, in frame from base 1. In total, roughly 710 healthy bone marrow donors made up the cohort. All cohort members were sampled while nominally healthy, although unrecorded immune exposures were likely present. The donor tested CMV seropositive, placing the donor among the 289 seropositive members of the cohort. Every donor gave a peripheral blood sample, and the peripheral blood mononuclear cells from that sample were used for TCR beta sequencing. Genomic DNA was extracted from the blood cell samples with the Qiagen DNeasy Blood Extraction Kit.

This chain is built from TRBV7-3 and TRBJ2-3, and TRBD2 aligns with 13 junction nucleotides. The sequenced sample consisted of PBMCs. This TCR came from a man aged 35 to 55 in good health and CMV-seropositive. Read as DNA, the sequence is TGTGCCAGCAGCCTGACTAGCGGGGGGTCAGATACGCAGTATTTT. Its protein product is CASSLTSGGSDTQYF.